This entry is about one T cell receptor (beta chain). This sample is drawn from a study of control samples from healthy donors and cancer patients. Here immunoSEQ multiplex PCR was the method, and the copy in TCRdb shows in-frame clones only, minus some. Counted here are roughly 140,000 clones, around 90% occurring once; the ten biggest clones make up around 4.9%. Looked up from germline, CDR1 is SGHRS and CDR2 is YFSETQ. The CDR3 length is 16 residues. The junction had 10 bases not matched to a gene; V was cut back by 4 bases and J by 10 bases. The chain combines TRBV5-1 with TRBJ2-1; 14 nucleotides align to TRBD2. Input material: blood. The source is a man aged 25 to 40 in good health. CDR3 nucleotides: TGCGCCAGCAGCCCCGATGGGACTAGCGGGAGCCGGGAGCAGTTCTTC. This encodes CASSPDGTSGSREQFF.